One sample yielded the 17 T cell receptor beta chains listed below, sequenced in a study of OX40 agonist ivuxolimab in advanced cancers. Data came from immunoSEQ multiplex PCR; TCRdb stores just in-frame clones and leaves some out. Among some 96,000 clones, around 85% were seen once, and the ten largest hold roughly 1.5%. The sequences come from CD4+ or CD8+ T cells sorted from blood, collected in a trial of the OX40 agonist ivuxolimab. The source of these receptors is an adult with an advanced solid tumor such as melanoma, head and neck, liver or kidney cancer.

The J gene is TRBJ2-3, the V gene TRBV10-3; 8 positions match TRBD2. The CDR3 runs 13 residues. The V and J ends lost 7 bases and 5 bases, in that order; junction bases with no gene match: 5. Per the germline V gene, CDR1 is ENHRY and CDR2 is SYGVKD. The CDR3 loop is CAIKSGSGDTQYF. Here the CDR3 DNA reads TGTGCCATCAAGAGCGGGAGTGGAGATACGCAGTATTTT.

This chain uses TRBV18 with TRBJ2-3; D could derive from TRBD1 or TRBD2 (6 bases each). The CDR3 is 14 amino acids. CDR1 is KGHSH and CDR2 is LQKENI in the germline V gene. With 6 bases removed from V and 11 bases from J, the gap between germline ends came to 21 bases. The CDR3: CASSPGPGGREQYF. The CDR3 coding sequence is TGTGCCAGCTCCCCGGGACCCGGGGGCCGGGAGCAGTATTTT. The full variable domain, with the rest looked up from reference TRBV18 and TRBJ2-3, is NAGVMQNPRHLVRRRGQEARLRCSPMKGHSHVYWYRQLPEEGLKFMVYLQKENIIDESGMPKERFSAEFPKEGPSILRIQQVVRGDSAAYFCASSPGPGGREQYFGPGTRLTVL.

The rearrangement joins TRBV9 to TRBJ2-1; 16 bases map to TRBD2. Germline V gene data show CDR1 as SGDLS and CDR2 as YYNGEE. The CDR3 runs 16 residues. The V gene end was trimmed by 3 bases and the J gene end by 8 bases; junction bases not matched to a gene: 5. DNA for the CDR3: TGTGCCAGCAGCGGAGGGACTAGCGGGAGGGTCCATGAGCAGTTCTTC. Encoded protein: CASSGGTSGRVHEQFF.

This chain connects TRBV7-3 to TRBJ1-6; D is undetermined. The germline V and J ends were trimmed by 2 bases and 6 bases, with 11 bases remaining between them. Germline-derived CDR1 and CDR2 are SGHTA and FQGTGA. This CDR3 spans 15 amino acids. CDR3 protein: CASSLYGNLNSPLHF. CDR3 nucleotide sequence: TGTGCCAGCAGCTTATACGGGAATCTTAATTCACCCCTCCACTTT. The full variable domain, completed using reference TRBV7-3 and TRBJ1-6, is GAGVSQTPSNKVTEKGKYVELRCDPISGHTALYWYRQSLGQGPEFLIYFQGTGAADDSGLPNDRFFAVRPEGSVSTLKIQRTERGDSAVYLCASSLYGNLNSPLHFGNGTRLTVT.

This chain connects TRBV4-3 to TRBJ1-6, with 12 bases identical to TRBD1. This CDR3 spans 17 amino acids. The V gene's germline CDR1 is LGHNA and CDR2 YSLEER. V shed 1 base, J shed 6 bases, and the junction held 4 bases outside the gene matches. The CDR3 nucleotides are TGCGCCAGCAGCCAAGGGGGACAGGGGGCACGTAATTCACCCCTCCACTTT. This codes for CASSQGGQGARNSPLHF.

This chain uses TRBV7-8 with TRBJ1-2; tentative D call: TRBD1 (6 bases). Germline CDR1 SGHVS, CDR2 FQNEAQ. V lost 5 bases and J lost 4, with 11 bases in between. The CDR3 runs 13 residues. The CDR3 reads CASSRTAVYGYTF. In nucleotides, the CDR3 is TGTGCCAGCAGCCGGACAGCGGTCTATGGCTACACCTTC. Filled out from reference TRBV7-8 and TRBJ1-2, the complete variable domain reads GAGVSQSPRYKVAKRGQDVALRCDPISGHVSLFWYQQALGQGPEFLTYFQNEAQLDKSGLPSDRFFAERPEGSVSTLKIQRTQQEDSAVYLCASSRTAVYGYTFGSGTRLTVV.

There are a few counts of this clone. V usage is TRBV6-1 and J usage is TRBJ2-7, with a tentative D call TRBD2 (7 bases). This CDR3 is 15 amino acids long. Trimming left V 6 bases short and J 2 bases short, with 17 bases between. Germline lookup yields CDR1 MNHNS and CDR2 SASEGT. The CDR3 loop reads CASRGGGGFTYEQYF. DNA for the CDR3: TGTGCCAGCAGGGGGGGCGGGGGTTTCACCTACGAGCAGTACTTC.

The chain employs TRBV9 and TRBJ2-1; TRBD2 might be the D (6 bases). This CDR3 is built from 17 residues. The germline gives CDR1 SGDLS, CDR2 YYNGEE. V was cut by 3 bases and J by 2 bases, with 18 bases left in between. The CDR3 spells CASSGSSSGDTYNEQFF. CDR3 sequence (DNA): TGTGCCAGCAGCGGAAGTAGTTCGGGGGATACCTACAATGAGCAGTTCTTC.

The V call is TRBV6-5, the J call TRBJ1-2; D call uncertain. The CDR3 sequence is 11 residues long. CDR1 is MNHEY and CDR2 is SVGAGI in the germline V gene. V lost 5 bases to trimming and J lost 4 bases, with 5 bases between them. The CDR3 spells CASSQTYGYTF. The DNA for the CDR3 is TGTGCCAGCAGTCAAACCTATGGCTACACCTTC.

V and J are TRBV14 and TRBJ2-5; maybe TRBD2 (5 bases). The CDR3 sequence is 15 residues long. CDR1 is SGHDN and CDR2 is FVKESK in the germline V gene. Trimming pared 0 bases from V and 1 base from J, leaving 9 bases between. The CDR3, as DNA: TGTGCCAGCAGCCAAGACACGGGGTTCCAAGAGACCCAGTACTTC. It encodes CASSQDTGFQETQYF. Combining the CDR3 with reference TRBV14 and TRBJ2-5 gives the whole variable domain EAGVTQFPSHSVIEKGQTVTLRCDPISGHDNLYWYRRVMGKEIKFLLHFVKESKQDESGMPNNRFLAERTGGTYSTLKVQPAELEDSGVYFCASSQDTGFQETQYFGPGTRLLVL.

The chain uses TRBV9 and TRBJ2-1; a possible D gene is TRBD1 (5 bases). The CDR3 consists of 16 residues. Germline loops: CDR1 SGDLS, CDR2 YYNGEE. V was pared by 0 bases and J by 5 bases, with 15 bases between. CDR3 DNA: TGTGCCAGCAGCGTAGGGGGCAGAACTGGTGACAATGAGCAGTTCTTC. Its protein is CASSVGGRTGDNEQFF.

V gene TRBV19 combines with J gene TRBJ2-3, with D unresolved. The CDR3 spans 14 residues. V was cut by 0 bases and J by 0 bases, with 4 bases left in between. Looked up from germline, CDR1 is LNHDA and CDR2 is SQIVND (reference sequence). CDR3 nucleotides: TGTGCCAGTAGTATAGAGGCCAGCACAGATACGCAGTATTTT. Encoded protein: CASSIEASTDTQYF.

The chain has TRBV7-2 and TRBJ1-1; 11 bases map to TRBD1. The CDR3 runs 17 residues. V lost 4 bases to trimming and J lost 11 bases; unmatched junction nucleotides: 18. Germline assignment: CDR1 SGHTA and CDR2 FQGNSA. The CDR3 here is CASSSGMSLGQGGRAFF. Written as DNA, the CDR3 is TGTGCCAGCAGCTCCGGTATGAGCCTGGGACAGGGGGGACGCGCTTTCTTT. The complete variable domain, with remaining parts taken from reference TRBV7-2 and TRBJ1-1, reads GAGVSQSPSNKVTEKGKDVELRCDPISGHTALYWYRQSLGQGLEFLIYFQGNSAPDKSGLPSDRFSAERTGGSVSTLTIQRTQQEDSAVYLCASSSGMSLGQGGRAFFGQGTRLTVV.

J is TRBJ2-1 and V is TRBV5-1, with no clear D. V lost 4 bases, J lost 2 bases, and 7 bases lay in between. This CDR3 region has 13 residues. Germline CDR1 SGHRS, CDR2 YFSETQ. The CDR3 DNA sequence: TGCGCCAGCAGCAAGGACCCCTACAATGAGCAGTTCTTC. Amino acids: CASSKDPYNEQFF.

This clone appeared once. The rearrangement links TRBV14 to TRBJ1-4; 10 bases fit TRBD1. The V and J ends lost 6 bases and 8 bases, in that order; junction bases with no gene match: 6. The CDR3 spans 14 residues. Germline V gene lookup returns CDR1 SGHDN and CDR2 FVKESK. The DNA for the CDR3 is TGTGCCAGCAGAAGGACAGGGGGATTAGAAAAACTGTTTTTT. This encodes CASRRTGGLEKLFF.

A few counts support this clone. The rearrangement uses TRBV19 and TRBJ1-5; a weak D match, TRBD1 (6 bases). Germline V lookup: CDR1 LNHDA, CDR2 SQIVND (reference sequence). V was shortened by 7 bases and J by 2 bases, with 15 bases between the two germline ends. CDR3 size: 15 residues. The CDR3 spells CASNFDRRGNQPQHF. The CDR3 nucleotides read TGTGCCAGTAACTTCGACAGGAGGGGCAATCAGCCCCAGCATTTT.

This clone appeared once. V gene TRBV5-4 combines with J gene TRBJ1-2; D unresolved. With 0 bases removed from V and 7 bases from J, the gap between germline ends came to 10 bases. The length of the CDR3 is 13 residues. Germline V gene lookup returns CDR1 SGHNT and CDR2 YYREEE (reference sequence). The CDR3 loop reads CASSLEGRAGYTF. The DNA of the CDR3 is TGTGCCAGCAGCTTGGAAGGGAGGGCTGGCTACACCTTC.